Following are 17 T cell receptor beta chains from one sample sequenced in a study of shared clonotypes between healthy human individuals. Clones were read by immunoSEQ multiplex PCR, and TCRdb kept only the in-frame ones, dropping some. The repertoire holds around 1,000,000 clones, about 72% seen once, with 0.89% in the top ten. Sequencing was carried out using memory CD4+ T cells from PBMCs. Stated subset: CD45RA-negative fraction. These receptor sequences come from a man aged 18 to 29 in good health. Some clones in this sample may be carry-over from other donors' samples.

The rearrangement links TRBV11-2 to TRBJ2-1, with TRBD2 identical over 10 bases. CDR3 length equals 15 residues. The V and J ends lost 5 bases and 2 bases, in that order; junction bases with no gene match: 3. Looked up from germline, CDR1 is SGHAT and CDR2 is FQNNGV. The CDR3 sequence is CASSQAGGPYNEQFF. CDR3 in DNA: TGTGCCAGCAGCCAAGCGGGAGGGCCCTACAATGAGCAGTTCTTC.

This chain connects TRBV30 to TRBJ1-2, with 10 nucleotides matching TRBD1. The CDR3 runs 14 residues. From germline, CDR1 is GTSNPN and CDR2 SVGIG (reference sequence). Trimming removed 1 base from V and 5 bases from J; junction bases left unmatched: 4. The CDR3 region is CAWSATGGPYGYTF. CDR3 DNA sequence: TGTGCCTGGAGTGCGACAGGGGGCCCTTATGGCTACACCTTC.

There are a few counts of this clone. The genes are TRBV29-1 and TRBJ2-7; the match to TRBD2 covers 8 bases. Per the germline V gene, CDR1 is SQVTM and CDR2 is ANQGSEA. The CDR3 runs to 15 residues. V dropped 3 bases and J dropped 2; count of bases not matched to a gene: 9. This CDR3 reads CSVDNLAGGPYEQYF. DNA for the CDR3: TGCAGCGTTGATAACCTAGCGGGTGGTCCCTACGAGCAGTACTTC.

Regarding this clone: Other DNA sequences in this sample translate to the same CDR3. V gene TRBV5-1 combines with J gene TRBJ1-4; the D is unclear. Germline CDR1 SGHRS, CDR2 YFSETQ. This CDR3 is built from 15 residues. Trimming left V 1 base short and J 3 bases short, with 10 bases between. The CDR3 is CASSLSGSPNEKLFF. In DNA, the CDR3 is TGCGCCAGCAGCTTGAGCGGGAGTCCTAATGAAAAACTGTTTTTT.

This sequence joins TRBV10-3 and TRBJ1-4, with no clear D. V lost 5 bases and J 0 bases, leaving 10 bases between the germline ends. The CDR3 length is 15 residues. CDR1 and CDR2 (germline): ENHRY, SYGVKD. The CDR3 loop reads CAISSVLATNEKLFF. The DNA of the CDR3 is TGTGCCATCAGTTCAGTCCTTGCAACTAATGAAAAACTGTTTTTT.

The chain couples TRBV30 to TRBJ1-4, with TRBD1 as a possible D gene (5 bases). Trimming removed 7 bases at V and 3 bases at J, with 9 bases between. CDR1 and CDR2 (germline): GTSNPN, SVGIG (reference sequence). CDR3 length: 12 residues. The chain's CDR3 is CASWGANEKLFF. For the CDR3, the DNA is TGTGCCTCGTGGGGGGCTAATGAAAAACTGTTTTTT. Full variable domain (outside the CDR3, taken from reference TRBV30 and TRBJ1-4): SQTIHQWPATLVQPVGSPLSLECTVEGTSNPNLYWYRQAAGRGLQLLFYSVGIGQISSEVPQNLSASRPQDRQFILSSKKLLLSDSGFYLCASWGANEKLFFGSGTQLSVL.

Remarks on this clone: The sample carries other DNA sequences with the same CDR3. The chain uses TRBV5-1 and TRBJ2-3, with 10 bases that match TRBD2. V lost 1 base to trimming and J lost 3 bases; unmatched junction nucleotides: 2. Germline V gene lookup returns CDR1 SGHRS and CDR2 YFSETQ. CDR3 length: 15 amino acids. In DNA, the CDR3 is TGCGCCAGCAGCTTGCGTAGCGGGAGGACAGATACGCAGTATTTT. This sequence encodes CASSLRSGRTDTQYF. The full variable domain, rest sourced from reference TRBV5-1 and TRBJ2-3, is KAGVTQTPRYLIKTRGQQVTLSCSPISGHRSVSWYQQTPGQGLQFLFEYFSETQRNKGNFPGRFSGRQFSNSRSEMNVSTLELGDSALYLCASSLRSGRTDTQYFGPGTRLTVL.

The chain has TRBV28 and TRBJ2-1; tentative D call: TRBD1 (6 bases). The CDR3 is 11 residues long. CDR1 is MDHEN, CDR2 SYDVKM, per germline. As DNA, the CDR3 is TGTGCGGTAGGGGGCTACAATGAGCAGTTCTTC. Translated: CAVGGYNEQFF.

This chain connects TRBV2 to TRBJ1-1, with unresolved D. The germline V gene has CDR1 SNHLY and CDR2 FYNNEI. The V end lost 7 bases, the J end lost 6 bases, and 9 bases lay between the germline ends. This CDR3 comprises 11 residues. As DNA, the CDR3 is TGTGCCAGCATGTTGCAAGCTGAAGCTTTCTTT. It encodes CASMLQAEAFF.

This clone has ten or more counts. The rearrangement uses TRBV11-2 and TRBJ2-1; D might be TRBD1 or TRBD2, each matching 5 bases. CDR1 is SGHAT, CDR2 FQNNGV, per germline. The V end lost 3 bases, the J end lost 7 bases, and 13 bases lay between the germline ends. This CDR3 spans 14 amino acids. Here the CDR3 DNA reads TGTGCCAGCAGCTTTGGGGGAGTAGGGAATGAGCAGTTCTTC. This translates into CASSFGGVGNEQFF.

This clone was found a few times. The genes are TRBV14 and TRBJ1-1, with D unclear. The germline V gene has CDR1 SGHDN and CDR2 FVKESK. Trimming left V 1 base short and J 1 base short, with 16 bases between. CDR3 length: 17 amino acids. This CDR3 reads CASSQVAPGRGNTEAFF. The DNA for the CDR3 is TGTGCCAGCAGCCAAGTCGCGCCCGGCCGGGGGAACACTGAAGCTTTCTTT. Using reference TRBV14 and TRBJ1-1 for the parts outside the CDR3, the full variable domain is EAGVTQFPSHSVIEKGQTVTLRCDPISGHDNLYWYRRVMGKEIKFLLHFVKESKQDESGMPNNRFLAERTGGTYSTLKVQPAELEDSGVYFCASSQVAPGRGNTEAFFGQGTRLTVV.

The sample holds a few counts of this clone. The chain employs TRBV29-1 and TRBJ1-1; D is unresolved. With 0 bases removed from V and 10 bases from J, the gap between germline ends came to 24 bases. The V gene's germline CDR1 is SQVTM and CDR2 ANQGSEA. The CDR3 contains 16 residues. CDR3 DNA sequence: TGCAGCGTTGAAGACACTCACATCGCCTCTGGTAGTAGAGCTTTCTTT. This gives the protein CSVEDTHIASGSRAFF.

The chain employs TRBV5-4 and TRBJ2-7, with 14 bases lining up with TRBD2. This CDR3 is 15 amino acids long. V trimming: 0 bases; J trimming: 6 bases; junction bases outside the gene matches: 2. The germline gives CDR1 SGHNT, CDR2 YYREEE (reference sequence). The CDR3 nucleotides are TGTGCCAGCAGCTTGGCGACTAGCGGGAGGGTCGAGCAGTACTTC. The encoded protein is CASSLATSGRVEQYF.

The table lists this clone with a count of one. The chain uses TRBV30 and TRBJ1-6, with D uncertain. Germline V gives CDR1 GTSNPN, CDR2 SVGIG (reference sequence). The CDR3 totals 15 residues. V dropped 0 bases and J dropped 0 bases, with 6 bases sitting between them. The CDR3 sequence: CAWSVASSYNSPLHF. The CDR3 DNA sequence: TGTGCCTGGAGTGTAGCCAGCTCCTATAATTCACCCCTCCACTTT.

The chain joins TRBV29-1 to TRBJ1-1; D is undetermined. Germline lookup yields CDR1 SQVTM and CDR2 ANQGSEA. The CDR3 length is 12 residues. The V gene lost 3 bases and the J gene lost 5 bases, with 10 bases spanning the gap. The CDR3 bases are TGCAGCGTTGATGTTCCGGGGACTGAAGCTTTCTTT. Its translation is CSVDVPGTEAFF.

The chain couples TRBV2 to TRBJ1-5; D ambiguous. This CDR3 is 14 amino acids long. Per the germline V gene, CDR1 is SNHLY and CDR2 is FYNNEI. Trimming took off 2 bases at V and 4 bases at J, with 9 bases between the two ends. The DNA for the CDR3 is TGTGCCAGCAGTGAACGGGGAGGGAATCAGCCCCAGCATTTT. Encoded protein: CASSERGGNQPQHF.

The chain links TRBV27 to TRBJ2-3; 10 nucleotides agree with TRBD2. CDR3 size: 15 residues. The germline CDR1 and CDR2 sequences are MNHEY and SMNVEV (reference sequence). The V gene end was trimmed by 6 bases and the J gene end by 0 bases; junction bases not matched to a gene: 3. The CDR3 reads CASRSSGSSTDTQYF. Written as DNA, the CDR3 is TGTGCCAGCAGGTCTAGCGGGAGTAGCACAGATACGCAGTATTTT.